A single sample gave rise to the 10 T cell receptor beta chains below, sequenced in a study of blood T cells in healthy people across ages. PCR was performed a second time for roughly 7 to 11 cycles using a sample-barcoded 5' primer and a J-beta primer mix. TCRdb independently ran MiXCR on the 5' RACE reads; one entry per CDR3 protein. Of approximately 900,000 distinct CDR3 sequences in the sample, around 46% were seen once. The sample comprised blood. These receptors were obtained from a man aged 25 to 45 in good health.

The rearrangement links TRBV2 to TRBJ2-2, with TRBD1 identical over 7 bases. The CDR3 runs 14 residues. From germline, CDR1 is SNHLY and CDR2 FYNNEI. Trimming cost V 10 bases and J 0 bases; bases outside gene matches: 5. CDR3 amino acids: CATRTGSNTGELFF. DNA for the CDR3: TGTGCCACCCGGACAGGTTCGAACACCGGGGAGCTGTTTTTT.

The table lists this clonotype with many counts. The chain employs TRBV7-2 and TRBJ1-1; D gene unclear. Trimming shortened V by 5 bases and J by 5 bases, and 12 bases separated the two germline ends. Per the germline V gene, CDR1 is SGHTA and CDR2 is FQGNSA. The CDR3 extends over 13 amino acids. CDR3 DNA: TGTGCCAGCAGCCGGGAATCTAATACTGAAGCTTTCTTT. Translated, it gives CASSRESNTEAFF.

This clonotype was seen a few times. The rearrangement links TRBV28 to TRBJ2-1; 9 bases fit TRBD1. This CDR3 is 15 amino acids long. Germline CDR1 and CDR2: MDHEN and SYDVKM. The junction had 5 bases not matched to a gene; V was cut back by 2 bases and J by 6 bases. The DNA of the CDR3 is TGTGCCAGCAGTTTAGGGGACAGGGCACGCAATGAGCAGTTCTTC. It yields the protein CASSLGDRARNEQFF.

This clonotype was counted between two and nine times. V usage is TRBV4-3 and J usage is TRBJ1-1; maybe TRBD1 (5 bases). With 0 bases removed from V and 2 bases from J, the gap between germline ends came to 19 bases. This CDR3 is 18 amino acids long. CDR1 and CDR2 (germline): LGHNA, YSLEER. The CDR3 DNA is TGCGCCAGCAGCCAAGATGGGGGACGGGGGGGTTTCAACACTGAAGCTTTCTTT. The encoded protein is CASSQDGGRGGFNTEAFF.

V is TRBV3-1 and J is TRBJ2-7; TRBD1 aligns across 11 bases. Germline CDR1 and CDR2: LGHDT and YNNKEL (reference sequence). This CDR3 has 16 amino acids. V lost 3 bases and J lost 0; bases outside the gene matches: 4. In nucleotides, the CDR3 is TGTGCCAGCAGCCAGTACGGACAGGGGGCCTCCTACGAGCAGTACTTC. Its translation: CASSQYGQGASYEQYF.

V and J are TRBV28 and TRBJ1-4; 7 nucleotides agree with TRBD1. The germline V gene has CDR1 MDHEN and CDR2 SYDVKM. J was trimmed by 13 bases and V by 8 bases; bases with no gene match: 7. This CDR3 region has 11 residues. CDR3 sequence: CASGPHRGLFF. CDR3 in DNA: TGTGCCAGCGGACCACACAGGGGACTGTTTTTT.

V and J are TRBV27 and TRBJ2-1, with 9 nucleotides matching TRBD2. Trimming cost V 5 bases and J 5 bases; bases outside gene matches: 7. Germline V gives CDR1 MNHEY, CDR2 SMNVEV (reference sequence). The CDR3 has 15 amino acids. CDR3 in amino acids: CASSDTGLADNEQFF. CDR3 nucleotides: TGTGCCAGCAGTGATACGGGACTAGCCGACAATGAGCAGTTCTTC.

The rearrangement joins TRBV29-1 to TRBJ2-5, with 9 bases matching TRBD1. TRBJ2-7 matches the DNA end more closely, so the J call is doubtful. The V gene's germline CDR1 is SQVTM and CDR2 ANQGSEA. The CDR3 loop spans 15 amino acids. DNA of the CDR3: TGCAGCGTCTCCCCCCGGGACAGGGAAACCTACGAGCAGTACTTC. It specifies CSVSPRDRETYEQYF.

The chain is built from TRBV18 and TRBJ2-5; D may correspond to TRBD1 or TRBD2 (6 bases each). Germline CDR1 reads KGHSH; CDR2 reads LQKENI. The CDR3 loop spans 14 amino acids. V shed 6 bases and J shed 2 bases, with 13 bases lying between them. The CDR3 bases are TGTGCCAGCTCCACTCGGGGGACACAAGAGACCCAGTACTTC. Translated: CASSTRGTQETQYF.

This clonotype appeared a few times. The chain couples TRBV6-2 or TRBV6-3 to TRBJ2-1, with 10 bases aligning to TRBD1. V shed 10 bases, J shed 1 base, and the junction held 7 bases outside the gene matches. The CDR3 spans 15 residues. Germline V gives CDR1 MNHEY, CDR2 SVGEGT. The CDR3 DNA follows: TGTGCCACCCAGGGGGGACAGGGGTCCTACAATGAGCAGTTCTTC. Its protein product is CATQGGQGSYNEQFF.